The 14 T cell receptor beta chains reported below all come from one sample, sequenced in a study of early T cells in non-severe SARS-CoV-2 infection. One entry per CDR3 protein, called by TCRdb with MiXCR from the 5' RACE reads. The repertoire consists of tens of thousands of distinct CDR3 sequences, with approximately 4.6% occurring once and the leading ten covering roughly 15%. Sequences were obtained from whole blood. The receptors shown here come from an adult who was a healthcare worker with PCR-confirmed SARS-CoV-2 infection or an uninfected control (not recorded which).

The chain combines TRBV10-1 with TRBJ1-1; D ambiguous. With 3 bases removed from V and 0 bases from J, the gap between germline ends came to 2 bases. Per the germline V gene, CDR1 is WNHNN and CDR2 is SYGVQD (reference sequence). The CDR3 covers 12 residues. CDR3: CASSDLNTEAFF. CDR3 DNA: TGCGCCAGCAGTGACCTGAACACTGAAGCTTTCTTT.

This clonotype was counted a few times. The CDR3 loop reads CASARATDTQYF. Written as DNA, the CDR3 is TGTGCCAGCGCCAGGGCAACAGATACGCAGTATTTT. V is TRBV2 and J is TRBJ2-3; maybe TRBD1 (5 bases). Trimming removed 8 bases from V and 3 bases from J, with 9 bases in between. This CDR3 is 12 amino acids long. Germline assignment: CDR1 SNHLY and CDR2 FYNNEI.

This clonotype was picked up many times. J is TRBJ2-2 and V is TRBV7-3; no clear D. V was cut by 2 bases and J by 5 bases, with 9 bases left in between. The CDR3 is made up of 14 amino acids. Germline V gene data show CDR1 as SGHTA and CDR2 as FQGTGA. The CDR3 DNA is TGTGCCAGCAGCTTACGCCCGAGGACCGGGGAGCTGTTTTTT. This translates into CASSLRPRTGELFF.

This clonotype was observed at least ten times. V and J are TRBV7-8 and TRBJ1-1; unclear D gene. The ends were cut back, 2 bases at V and 7 bases at J, with 11 bases in the middle. The CDR3 consists of 13 residues. Germline V gives CDR1 SGHVS, CDR2 FQNEAQ. Here the CDR3 reads CASSLSLLNEAFF. CDR3 nucleotide sequence: TGTGCCAGCAGCTTATCCCTCCTTAATGAAGCTTTCTTT.

This clonotype appeared many times. The rearrangement uses TRBV4-1 and TRBJ1-4; no clear D. The CDR3 has 13 amino acids. Germline V CDR1 and CDR2: MGHRA, YSYEKL. Between the trimmed V and J ends, which lost 1 base and 5 bases, there was a span of 5 bases. The CDR3 loop reads CASSQVPNEKLFF. The DNA of the CDR3 is TGCGCCAGCAGCCAAGTGCCCAATGAAAAACTGTTTTTT.

This clonotype was seen ten or more times. The V and J genes are TRBV20-1 and TRBJ2-1; 7 nucleotides agree with TRBD1. Germline assignment: CDR1 DFQATT and CDR2 SNEGSKA (reference sequence). J gave up 5 bases and V 0 bases, and 7 bases lay outside the gene matches. CDR3 length: 15 residues. CDR3 sequence (DNA): TGCAGTGCTAGAGATGGCAGAGGACAGGACAATGAGCAGTTCTTC. Translation gives CSARDGRGQDNEQFF.

This clonotype was seen ten or more times. The CDR3 protein is CASSLQETQYF. The CDR3 bases are TGTGCCAGCTCTCTCCAAGAGACCCAGTACTTC. V usage is TRBV18 and J usage is TRBJ2-5; D gene unclear. With 6 bases removed from V and 1 base from J, the gap between germline ends came to 3 bases. This CDR3 spans 11 amino acids. Germline assignment: CDR1 KGHSH and CDR2 LQKENI. The complete variable domain, with remaining parts taken from reference TRBV18 and TRBJ2-5, reads NAGVMQNPRHLVRRRGQEARLRCSPMKGHSHVYWYRQLPEEGLKFMVYLQKENIIDESGMPKERFSAEFPKEGPSILRIQQVVRGDSAAYFCASSLQETQYFGPGTRLLVL.

There are many counts of this clonotype. The gene calls are TRBV2 and TRBJ1-1; 7 nucleotides align to TRBD1. With 6 bases clipped from V and 4 bases from J, the junction kept 11 bases outside the gene matches. Germline CDR1 is SNHLY and CDR2 is FYNNEI. The CDR3 runs 15 residues. CDR3 sequence: CASSRQGAQVTEAFF. CDR3 DNA: TGTGCCAGCAGCCGACAGGGAGCCCAGGTCACTGAAGCTTTCTTT.

The chain combines TRBV30 with TRBJ1-6; possible D gene TRBD1, 6 bases. This CDR3 spans 14 amino acids. Looked up from germline, CDR1 is GTSNPN and CDR2 is SVGIG (reference sequence). Trimming cost V 3 bases and J 6 bases, with 12 bases left between them. In nucleotides, the CDR3 is TGTGCCTGGAGAGGCCGGACAGTTAATTCACCCCTCCACTTT. Translation gives CAWRGRTVNSPLHF.

This clonotype was seen many times. This sequence joins TRBV7-6 and TRBJ2-5, with unresolved D. The germline CDR1 and CDR2 sequences are SGHVS and FNYEAQ. Trimming left V 4 bases short and J 2 bases short, with 20 bases between. The CDR3 is made up of 17 amino acids. The CDR3 protein is CASSSPIPTRQQETQYF. In DNA form, the CDR3 reads TGTGCCAGCAGCTCACCTATCCCAACTCGGCAGCAAGAGACCCAGTACTTC.

This clonotype turned up a few times. This chain uses TRBV27 with TRBJ2-7; 7 nucleotides match TRBD2. Germline assignment: CDR1 MNHEY and CDR2 SMNVEV (reference sequence). The J segment lost 3 bases and the V segment lost 8 bases, leaving 13 bases of the junction unmatched. The CDR3 sequence is 15 residues long. This chain's CDR3 is CASWSSGTTIYEQYF. The CDR3 DNA follows: TGTGCCAGCTGGAGTTCCGGGACTACAATCTACGAGCAGTACTTC.

This clonotype was seen repeatedly, ten times or more. The rearrangement joins TRBV5-1 to TRBJ2-6; TRBD1 aligns across 8 bases. CDR1 and CDR2 from the germline V gene are SGHRS and YFSETQ. With V trimmed by 7 bases and J by 0 bases, 6 bases remained unmatched. The CDR3 length is 16 residues. In DNA form, the CDR3 reads TGCGCCAGCGGGACAGGTCACCTCTCTGGGGCCAACGTCCTGACTTTC. Its protein is CASGTGHLSGANVLTF.

This clonotype was recorded a few times. At one of its ends the junction is not consistent with the germline gene, which may arise from a read error. The chain employs TRBV5-1 and TRBJ1-2, with TRBD1 identical over 8 bases. This CDR3 comprises 12 residues. The germline gives CDR1 SGHRS, CDR2 YFSETQ. Here the CDR3 DNA reads TGCGCCAGCAGCTTGGAGGACAGGGATACGAGCTTC. This translates into CASSLEDRDTSF. Supplemented by reference TRBV5-1 and TRBJ1-2, the full variable domain reads KAGVTQTPRYLIKTRGQQVTLSCSPISGHRSVSWYQQTPGQGLQFLFEYFSETQRNKGNFPGRFSGRQFSNSRSEMNVSTLELGDSALYLCASSLEDRDTSFGSGTRLTVV.

This clonotype was detected many times. This chain uses TRBV5-1 with TRBJ2-2; D tentatively fits TRBD1 or TRBD2 (5 bases each). The CDR3 sequence is 13 residues long. Germline V gene sequence: CDR1 SGHRS, CDR2 YFSETQ. The V end was cut by 9 bases, the J end by 2 bases, with 11 bases between. CDR3 bases: TGCGCCACCCGGGACGACAACACCGGGGAGCTGTTTTTT. Translation: CATRDDNTGELFF.